This T cell receptor beta chain was retrieved from a study of regulatory T cells in long-lasting Graves disease. On the study more broadly: New Graves' disease cases had less than 3 months of antithyroid drugs.

Arm-PCR of CDR3 regions and iRepertoire HTBI primers were the basis on which TCR beta libraries were built. Per the study methods: The identification of approximately 62 TRBV and 14 TRBJ segments was made across samples. TCRdb reanalysed the multiplex PCR reads using MiXCR and keeps one entry per CDR3 protein. The V and J calls and clone size are TCRdb's, not the authors'. The sample contains over 400,000 distinct CDR3 sequences, 12% to 15% of which appear only once. CDR1 and CDR2 from the germline V gene are LGHDT and YNNKEL (reference sequence). The CDR3 covers 16 residues. V was clipped by 2 bases and J by 7 bases, with 21 bases between them. Time point meaning: newly diagnosed GD, antithyroid drugs for less than 3 months. RNA extracted from PBMCs served as the sequencing template. A further study also used this sample, focusing on T cells in Graves' hyperthyroidism and ophthalmopathy. That study reports: Graves' hyperthyroidism qualified as stable when ophthalmopathy did not progress within 18 months. Ophthalmopathy was predicted by the model a median of approximately 6 months ahead of onset.

The rearrangement uses TRBV3-1 and TRBJ2-7; D is possibly TRBD1 or TRBD2 (6 bases each). The specimen comprised peripheral blood mononuclear cells (PBMCs), sampled at new diagnosis, from a patient treated with antithyroid drugs. The receptor comes from a woman between 50 and 59 years old with Graves disease. The DNA of the CDR3 is TGTGCCAGCAGCCAAAAAGGGGGGCTGTCCAACTGGGAGCAGTACTTC. This gives the protein CASSQKGGLSNWEQYF.